This T cell receptor (beta chain) was documented in a study of cytotoxic CD8 clonotypes in ibrutinib-treated CLL. Study in general: Patients: some 11 relapsed/refractory, roughly 16 treatment-naive, under 18 IGHV unmutated. Per sample, productive templates averaged nearly 260,000 and productive rearrangements averaged 94,082.

Profiled with immunoSEQ multiplex PCR; TCRdb holds only in-frame clones, not every one. This table holds around 140,000 clones, around 80% found once. For this clone: What it binds is not known.

Study-level findings and limits: Age-matched healthy donor levels were exceeded by baseline clonality, which tracked circulating CD8+ T-cell counts.

This CDR3 has 15 residues. V lost 0 bases to trimming and J lost 2 bases; unmatched junction nucleotides: 2. Germline V gene sequence: CDR1 SGHRS, CDR2 YFSETQ. V and J are TRBV5-1 and TRBJ2-3; TRBD2 agrees at 8 bases. Specimen: PBMCs, collected after 36 months of ibrutinib treatment. The sequence derives from a human donor with chronic lymphocytic leukemia. CDR3 amino acids: CASSLVAGNTDTQYF. The CDR3 DNA sequence: TGCGCCAGCAGCTTGGTAGCGGGGAACACAGATACGCAGTATTTT.